These 5 T cell receptor beta chains share one sample of origin, sequenced in a study of shared clonotypes between healthy human individuals. Libraries were prepared by immunoSEQ multiplex PCR; TCRdb keeps only in-frame clonotypes and omits some of them. The sample carries fewer than 600,000 clones, 70% to 80% recorded once. Source material: PBMCs. The source is a woman in her 40s in good health. Some clones in this sample may be carry-over from other donors' samples.

A word on this clone: The sample has other DNA sequences that encode this CDR3 too. The V and J genes are TRBV7-2 and TRBJ1-2; D is uncertain. The germline V gene encodes CDR1 SGHTA and CDR2 FQGNSA. V dropped 1 base and J dropped 4 bases, with 16 bases sitting between them. The CDR3 runs to 16 residues. CDR3 in DNA: TGTGCCAGCAGCTTAGGGGGAGCTGGCCCCCTCTATGGCTACACCTTC. It encodes CASSLGGAGPLYGYTF.

The chain carries TRBV28 and TRBJ2-7; D is possibly TRBD1 (6 bases). V was trimmed by 6 bases and J by 0 bases, leaving 9 bases between them. CDR1 MDHEN and CDR2 SYDVKM come from the germline V gene. The CDR3 covers 13 residues. The DNA for the CDR3 is TGTGCCAGCAGACCAGGGGCCTCCTACGAGCAGTACTTC. This codes for CASRPGASYEQYF. Full variable domain (missing parts from reference TRBV28 and TRBJ2-7): DVKVTQSSRYLVKRTGEKVFLECVQDMDHENMFWYRQDPGLGLRLIYFSYDVKMKEKGDIPEGYSVSREKKERFSLILESASTNQTSMYLCASRPGASYEQYFGPGTRLTVT.

As for this clone: Other nucleotide sequences in the sample specify the same CDR3. The V and J genes are TRBV30 and TRBJ2-5; D is possibly TRBD2 (5 bases). This CDR3 has 13 residues. The V and J ends lost 0 bases and 5 bases respectively, with 10 bases between them. The V gene's germline CDR1 is GTSNPN and CDR2 SVGIG (reference sequence). The CDR3 spells CAWSVGGEETQYF. The CDR3 bases are TGTGCCTGGAGTGTTGGAGGAGAGGAGACCCAGTACTTC.

DNA for the CDR3: TGCGCCAGCAGCTTACGACTAGCGGGTTCCCTCGAGCAGTACTTC. Its protein is CASSLRLAGSLEQYF. The chain links TRBV10-2 to TRBJ2-7; TRBD2 aligns across 10 bases. CDR3 length equals 15 residues. Germline V gene data show CDR1 as WSHSY and CDR2 as SAAADI. The J segment lost 6 bases and the V segment lost 6 bases, leaving 11 bases of the junction unmatched.

The chain couples TRBV5-1 to TRBJ2-7; D is perhaps TRBD1 (5 bases). The CDR3 sequence is 14 residues long. CDR1 SGHRS and CDR2 YFSETQ come from the germline V gene. Trimming removed 5 bases at V and 7 bases at J, with 19 bases between. CDR3 coding DNA: TGCGCCAGCAGGACTGGAATCTCGAAGGGGGAGCAGTACTTC. This sequence encodes CASRTGISKGEQYF.